This T cell receptor beta chain was profiled in a study of cytomegalovirus exposure and HLA in healthy donors (dated 2017 in TCRdb). For context, the study as a whole: In an earlier analysis of under 600 of the donors, under 300 Gb of sequence data and 90 million to 120 million unique TCR beta sequences from about 179 million T cells were reported. Roughly 5 DR-DQ haplotypes were handled as single units for association and clustering, since linkage in the cohort was strong. Of the 398 genotyped donors, roughly 85% fell in the genetic ancestry cluster associated with self-reported Caucasian donors. Both class I and class II loci were covered by HLA typing, at four-digit resolution. In an earlier analysis of a few hundred of the donors, high-throughput TCR beta sequencing was used to judge whether each TCR beta V gene segment behaved as functional or pseudogenic. The study profiled the T cell repertoires of fewer than 850 subjects by immunosequencing and related them to cytomegalovirus serostatus. The aim of the study was to test whether cataloging public T cell receptors could identify signatures of past pathogen exposure. Rather than drawing on any new phenotypic data, the later analysis identified candidate immune exposures from TCR beta sequences and the way those sequences occurred across donors. Among some 410 genotyped donors of the cohort, an average of approximately 230,000 unique TCR beta nucleotide sequences were sequenced per donor, around a sixth of them non-productive. A later analysis re-examined previously published TCR beta repertoires from just over 650 donors and added high-resolution HLA genotyping to investigate patterns of TCR occurrence. Along with the approximately 700-subject first cohort, a separate validation cohort of 120 different subjects was used. Alongside the repertoire data, information on donor age, sex, ethnicity and CMV serostatus was compiled. Every repertoire in the discovery cohort had been generated on one and the same sequencing platform. A later genetic analysis used genome-wide SNP genotypes for 398 of the 666 donors, treating that subset as a discovery cohort. To predict cytomegalovirus infection status, the study brought together high-throughput TCR immunosequencing, statistical association of individual TCRs with disease status, and machine learning. The number of typed donors differed by locus: about 620-630 for A, B, C, DRB1 and DQB1; 500 to 550 for DQA1; over 600 for DPA1; and roughly 490 for DPB1. An early release covering roughly 640 HLA-typed donors comprised about 300 gigabases of sequencing data and approximately 85 million unique TCR sequences. What the research found in general, with its limitations: In a later analysis, the rate of TCR association differed among HLA loci, with DRB1 alleles having the most associated TCRs and HLA-C alleles having the fewest. In the study, around 150 TCR beta chains were listed as associated with cytomegalovirus. Specific HLA alleles were associated with more than 15,000 TCR beta sequences at a false discovery rate of 0.05 in a later analysis. CMV serostatus was the only immune exposure information available for the cohort. The cohort was sequenced for TCR beta chains only, and without alpha or paired-chain data the features that could be detected were limited. The 87-base-pair reads could not distinguish some IMGT-functional V segments, including TRBV6-2 and TRBV6-3, so those segments were excluded. In an earlier analysis of 587 of the donors, most TCR beta V segments appeared in productive rearrangements about 87% or about 30% of the time, broadly matching IMGT annotations. An association between a missense DCLRE1C variant and V-gene and J-gene trimming of TCR beta chains was found in a later genetic analysis and replicated in an independent cohort. The presence/absence analyses assumed that sequencing depth was roughly uniform across donors, and that assumption may not be true. Compared with equally common non-associated chains, HLA-associated TCR beta chains in a later analysis were more clonally expanded and had lower generation probabilities. While some public TCRs were present in many individuals, most TCR sequences turned up only very rarely across donors. A later analysis reported that several top co-occurrence clusters appeared linked to parvovirus B19, influenza, CMV and Epstein-Barr virus. Because counts were too low, 15 to 20 rarely observed V segments, including chromosome 9 orphons, were excluded from the earlier analysis of 587 of the donors. Assigning TCR associations to individual alleles was difficult when HLA alleles, especially DR and DQ, strongly co-occurred. A further reported finding was that TCR beta sequences accurately predicted the HLA-A and HLA-B alleles for most subjects in the first cohort. Compared with the roughly 670-donor mean, donors in an Asian-associated ancestry cluster had fewer N-insertions in productive TCRs, according to a later genetic analysis. A cluster of highly shared sequence variants was judged likely to represent a technical artifact of the sequencing pipeline. In vitro tests confirmed that a few of the cytomegalovirus-associated TCR beta chains recognize cytomegalovirus antigens. Cytomegalovirus status was reported to be diagnosed by the classifier with high specificity and sensitivity in both the original and validation cohorts. In a later analysis, most CMV-associated TCR beta chains were found to appear HLA-restricted, with HLA associations seemingly driven largely by CMV exposure. Because HLA typing was unavailable for some donors at each locus, only the typed subset was used in association tests. The authors suggested that the approach could potentially be generalized to other disease states and immunological phenotypes. Linkage disequilibrium might explain the correlated functional status among segregating V segments, but an unknown experimental factor could not be ruled out.

Preparation of the library involved the immunoSEQ multiplex PCR assay. The multiplex PCR relied on a mix of 60 forward primers for TCR Vbeta segments and 13 reverse primers for TCR Jbeta segments. Amplification of the CDR3 region of rearranged TCR beta genes was performed with a multiplex PCR assay on genomic DNA. On the Illumina HiSeq System, the amplified TCR beta libraries were sequenced as 87-base-pair reads. In the source study's methods: In a later analysis, approximately 74 million unique TCR beta chains were counted across the 500 to 850 repertoires, and approximately 11 million of these chains were shared by at least two donors. Raw reads were error-corrected and collapsed into unique sequences with a nearest-neighbor algorithm that merged closely related sequences to remove PCR and sequencing errors. V, D and J gene segments were assigned by aligning CDR3 sequences to IMGT reference sequences. For a sequence to be retained, a match of at least six nucleotides was required to both a V gene segment and a J gene segment. Rearrangements were called productive when the CDR3 lacked stop codons and stayed in frame with V and J; all others were non-productive. Following IMGT convention, CDR3 was defined as the stretch from the second conserved V-encoded cysteine up to the conserved J-encoded phenylalanine. Sequences without an unambiguous match to a single V gene segment were excluded from the earlier analysis of almost 600 of the donors. An earlier analysis of several hundred of the donors classified V segments as functional when productive rearrangements were above 56.7% and as segregating when the standard deviation between donors was above 5%. A statistical classification framework was built to diagnose cytomegalovirus status from the catalog of TCR beta chain sequences. In a later analysis, V and J genes were assigned by comparing TCR nucleotide sequences against IMGT/GENE-DB human TR gene sequences. In a later analysis, CDR3 sequences and most-parsimonious VDJ recombination scenarios were assigned using the TCRdist pipeline. In a later analysis, each TCR beta chain was defined by its CDR3 amino acid sequence together with its V-gene family, and reads without a unique V-gene family were excluded. To address suspected cross-contamination and a sequencing artifact, a later analysis removed 550 to 750 highly shared, low-generation-probability nucleotide sequences. A later analysis calculated a clonal expansion index for each public chain from normalized within-repertoire ranks of inferred template counts. In a later analysis, generation probabilities were computed with a VDJ recombination model fitted to out-of-frame rearrangements, and the resulting probabilities were checked against IGoR. In a later analysis, TCR-TCR, TCR-HLA and TCR-CMV co-occurrence was scored with hypergeometric tests, and a repertoire-size bias correction was applied to TCR pairs. In a later analysis, false discovery rates were estimated by permuting HLA or CMV assignments 20 times. In a later analysis, co-occurring TCRs were grouped using DBSCAN, and TCRdist sequence similarity was added for clustering within HLA-allele-positive subsets. For co-occurrence clustering, repertoires with fewer than 30,000 or more than 120,000 public chains were excluded, along with 5 or 6 repertoires with anomalous nucleotide sharing. TCRdb retrieved this table from immuneACCESS and kept in-frame rearrangements only. Not all clones are present; in checked studies, unresolved V genes account for under half, and no reason is known for the remainder. Clonal size and the V and J genes are those of that table, whereas D and trimming came from the DNA. The sample table on file contains 100,000 to 150,000 clones. Approximately 1.7% of the sample lies in the top ten.

In total, roughly 670 healthy bone marrow donors made up the cohort. All cohort members were sampled while nominally healthy, although unrecorded immune exposures were likely present. The donor was CMV seropositive and belonged to the group of more than 250 seropositive cohort members. A peripheral blood sample was collected from each donor, and TCR beta sequencing was performed on peripheral blood mononuclear cells. Genomic DNA was extracted from the blood cell samples with the Qiagen DNeasy Blood Extraction Kit. CDR1 and CDR2 were assigned from the germline V gene as MGHRA and YSYEKL. Ends trimmed: V by 6 bases, J by 4 bases; bases unmatched to a gene: 10. From the cysteine up to the phenylalanine, the CDR3 has a length of 15 residues. The only DNA kept is the CDR3, 45 bases in frame from the first base. Comments on this clone: Its antigen has not been determined.

The sequence links TRBV4-1 to TRBJ2-7; TRBD1 aligns with 9 central bases. The clonotype originates from a woman aged 40 to 55 in good health and CMV-seropositive. Sequenced material: PBMCs. The CDR3 protein: CASRQPGTGQYEQYF. The DNA sequence is as follows: TGCGCCAGCAGACAACCCGGGACAGGGCAATACGAGCAGTACTTC.